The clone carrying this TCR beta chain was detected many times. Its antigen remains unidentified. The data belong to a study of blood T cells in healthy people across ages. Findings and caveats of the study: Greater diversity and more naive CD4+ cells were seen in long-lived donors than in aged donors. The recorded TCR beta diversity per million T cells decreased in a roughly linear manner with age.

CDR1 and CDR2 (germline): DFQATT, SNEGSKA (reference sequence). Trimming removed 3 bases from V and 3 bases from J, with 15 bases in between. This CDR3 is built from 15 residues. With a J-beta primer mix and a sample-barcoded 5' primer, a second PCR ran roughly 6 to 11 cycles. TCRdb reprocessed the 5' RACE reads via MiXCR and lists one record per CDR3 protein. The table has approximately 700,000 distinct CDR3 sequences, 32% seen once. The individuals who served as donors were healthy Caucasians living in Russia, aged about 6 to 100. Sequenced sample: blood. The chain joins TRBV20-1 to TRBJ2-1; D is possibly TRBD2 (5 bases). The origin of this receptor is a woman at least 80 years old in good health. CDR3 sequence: CSASGAGLFYNEQFF. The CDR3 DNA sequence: TGCAGTGCTAGCGGCGCGGGCCTCTTCTACAATGAGCAGTTCTTC.